This entry lists 3 T cell receptor beta chains sequenced from one sample in a study of shared clonotypes between healthy human individuals. Here immunoSEQ multiplex PCR was the method, and the copy in TCRdb shows in-frame clones only, minus some. This sample has roughly 500,000 clones, with approximately 95% found just once. The sample consisted of naive CD4+ T cells sorted from blood. Specified subset: CD45RA+ positively selected. Receptors originate from a woman in her 30s in good health.

The V and J genes are TRBV11-3 and TRBJ2-1; D unclear. CDR1 is SGHNT, CDR2 YENEEA, per germline. V lost 3 bases and J 6 bases, leaving 9 bases between the germline ends. This CDR3 comprises 13 residues. CDR3: CASSLFSTNEQFF. The CDR3 nucleotides are TGTGCCAGCAGCTTGTTTAGCACCAATGAGCAGTTCTTC.

The rearrangement uses TRBV28 and TRBJ2-4; possible D gene TRBD2, 5 bases. V dropped 6 bases and J dropped 1 base, with 16 bases sitting between them. CDR1 and CDR2 from the germline V gene are MDHEN and SYDVKM. There are 16 residues in the CDR3. CDR3 residues: CASRLAGKAAKNIQYF. In DNA, the CDR3 is TGTGCCAGCAGATTAGCCGGGAAAGCGGCCAAAAACATTCAGTACTTC.

V gene TRBV6-1 combines with J gene TRBJ2-4, with a weak D call TRBD1 (6 bases). Germline assignment: CDR1 MNHNS and CDR2 SASEGT. The CDR3 extends over 15 amino acids. Trimming pared 6 bases from V and 9 bases from J, leaving 21 bases between. The CDR3 loop reads CASSSPRQADSIQYF. As DNA, the CDR3 is TGTGCCAGCAGCTCACCCAGACAGGCGGATTCCATTCAGTACTTC.